Each of the 2 T cell receptor beta chains below was sequenced from the same sample in a study of T cell responses to AZD1222 COVID-19 vaccine. Profiling relied on immunoSEQ multiplex PCR, and the TCRdb table lists in-frame clones only, not all of them. The sample carries around 130,000 clones, 75% to 95% recorded once. Sequencing used peripheral blood, obtained on day 0 of AZD1222 vaccination. These receptors all come from an adult in good health.

CDR3 nucleotides: TGTGCCAGCAGCGTAGGGTGGGGGGATGGCTACACCTTC. Protein product: CASSVGWGDGYTF. V gene TRBV9 combines with J gene TRBJ1-2, with TRBD1 as a possible D gene (5 bases). This CDR3 is built from 13 residues. Trimming pared 0 bases from V and 6 bases from J, leaving 9 bases between. Germline V gene sequence: CDR1 SGDLS, CDR2 YYNGEE.

The chain joins TRBV5-1 to TRBJ1-1; tentative D call: TRBD1 (5 bases). The CDR3 is 12 residues long. Trimming cost V 0 bases and J 7 bases, with 7 bases left between them. The germline CDR1 and CDR2 sequences are SGHRS and YFSETQ. The DNA for the CDR3 is TGCGCCAGCAGCTTGGAGGGGATTGAAGCTTTCTTT. Its protein product is CASSLEGIEAFF.